The 8 T cell receptor beta chains presented below share a single source sample, sequenced in a study of T cells in Graves' hyperthyroidism and ophthalmopathy. The source material, RNA transcripts, was used to amplify TCR beta CDR3 regions. TCR CDR3 regions were first amplified by RT-PCR with HTBI primers. Each CDR3 protein is one row after TCRdb ran MiXCR on the multiplex PCR reads. The data show a few hundred thousand distinct CDR3 sequences, less than 20% seen once. The sequencing sample was made of blood. Receptor source: a woman between 18 and 29 years old with Graves' hyperthyroidism.

At least ten counts were recorded for this clonotype. The rearrangement joins TRBV19 to TRBJ2-7; 8 nucleotides agree with TRBD2. After removal of 2 bases from V and 5 bases from J, the junction contained 11 bases not matched to a gene. The CDR3 contains 16 residues. CDR1 and CDR2 from the germline V gene are LNHDA and SQIVND (reference sequence). The CDR3 reads CASSISYERGRDEQYF. The CDR3 DNA sequence: TGTGCCAGTAGTATATCTTATGAGCGGGGGAGGGACGAGCAGTACTTC. The variable domain in full, completed from reference TRBV19 and TRBJ2-7, reads DGGITQSPKYLFRKEGQNVTLSCEQNLNHDAMYWYRQDPGQGLRLIYYSQIVNDFQKGDIAEGYSVSREKKESFPLTVTSAQKNPTAFYLCASSISYERGRDEQYFGPGTRLTVT.

This clonotype has at least ten counts. The genes are TRBV2 and TRBJ2-1; D not resolved. CDR1 SNHLY and CDR2 FYNNEI come from the germline V gene. CDR3 size: 15 residues. V was shortened by 1 base and J by 0 bases, with 7 bases between the two germline ends. DNA of the CDR3: TGTGCCAGCAGTGAAGAGGCGGTCTCCTACAATGAGCAGTTCTTC. Translation gives CASSEEAVSYNEQFF.

This clonotype has a count of ten or more. J is TRBJ1-1 and V is TRBV2, with D unresolved. The CDR3 covers 14 residues. Germline values: CDR1 SNHLY, CDR2 FYNNEI. V gave up 2 bases and J gave up 2 bases, with 9 bases separating them. CDR3 sequence (DNA): TGTGCCAGCAGTGAACTTTCACCCAACACTGAAGCTTTCTTT. Residues: CASSELSPNTEAFF.

This clonotype has ten or more counts. The CDR3 DNA sequence: TGTGCCACCAGGGGAGGTTTAGGCACTGAAGCTTTCTTT. Its translation is CATRGGLGTEAFF. V gene TRBV24-1 combines with J gene TRBJ1-1; D not resolved. This CDR3 has 13 amino acids. Trimming pared 7 bases from V and 4 bases from J, leaving 12 bases between. Germline CDR1 and CDR2: KGHDR and SFDVKD.

There are many counts of this clonotype. The J gene is TRBJ2-7, the V gene TRBV28; 7 bases match TRBD1. V lost 5 bases and J lost 2; bases outside the gene matches: 6. The CDR3 has 14 amino acids. Germline CDR1 and CDR2: MDHEN and SYDVKM. The CDR3 here is CASSSGQATYEQYF. CDR3 coding DNA: TGTGCCAGCAGTAGCGGACAGGCGACCTACGAGCAGTACTTC.

The sample holds many counts of this clonotype. This chain connects TRBV3-1 to TRBJ2-1, with 9 nucleotides matching TRBD1. CDR1 is LGHDT and CDR2 is YNNKEL in the germline V gene (reference sequence). J lost 3 bases, V lost 5 bases, and 5 bases had no gene match. This CDR3 is built from 15 residues. The CDR3, as DNA: TGTGCCAGCAGCTTACAGGGGGCCAGCTACAATGAGCAGTTCTTC. Amino acid sequence: CASSLQGASYNEQFF.

This clonotype appeared a few times. V gene TRBV25-1 combines with J gene TRBJ2-5; TRBD2 is a possible D gene (7 bases). Germline V gene lookup returns CDR1 MGHDK and CDR2 SYGVNS. V was clipped by 7 bases and J by 2 bases, with 17 bases between them. The CDR3 totals 15 residues. The CDR3 DNA reads as TGTGCCAGCACGCCACAGGGAGGGGTACAAGAGACCCAGTACTTC. Its protein product is CASTPQGGVQETQYF.

This chain uses TRBV19 with TRBJ2-7, with 12 bases identical to TRBD1. Germline assignment: CDR1 LNHDA and CDR2 SQIVND (reference sequence). The CDR3 runs to 18 residues. The V segment lost 7 bases and the J segment 0 bases; nucleotides outside the gene matches: 13. This chain's CDR3 is CASNPPRLGQGASYEQYF. CDR3 DNA: TGTGCCAGTAATCCCCCCAGGTTGGGACAGGGGGCCTCCTACGAGCAGTACTTC. Combining the CDR3 with reference TRBV19 and TRBJ2-7 gives the whole variable domain DGGITQSPKYLFRKEGQNVTLSCEQNLNHDAMYWYRQDPGQGLRLIYYSQIVNDFQKGDIAEGYSVSREKKESFPLTVTSAQKNPTAFYLCASNPPRLGQGASYEQYFGPGTRLTVT.